This T cell receptor (beta chain) was identified during a study of early T cells in non-severe SARS-CoV-2 infection. Whole-study findings and limits: Clonotype matching in VDJdb favored anti-spike CD8 responses and did not capture private and CD4 specificities.

Attached unique molecular identifiers marked individual cDNA molecules. MiXCR was run by TCRdb on the 5' RACE reads, yielding one entry per CDR3 protein. The sample consists of tens of thousands of distinct CDR3 sequences, about 4.3% of them appearing once. Germline trimming cut 6 bases from V and 2 bases from J; bases unmatched to any gene: 11. Germline V lookup: CDR1 DFQATT, CDR2 SNEGSKA (reference sequence). This CDR3 contains 15 residues. This clonotype is deemed medium-sized. Antigen: not known. The gene calls are TRBV20-1 and TRBJ2-3, with 7 bases lining up with TRBD1. The TCR originated in an adult who was a healthcare worker with PCR-confirmed SARS-CoV-2 infection or an uninfected control (not recorded which). The sample consisted of whole blood. As DNA, the CDR3 is TGCAGTGCCTTACCCGGACAGGCGATCACAGATACGCAGTATTTT. Protein: CSALPGQAITDTQYF.